This T cell receptor beta chain was found in a study of T cells in Graves' hyperthyroidism and ophthalmopathy. CDR3 length: 15 amino acids. The germline V gene has CDR1 SGHRS and CDR2 YFSETQ. V was pared by 6 bases and J by 0 bases, with 15 bases between. Many counts were recorded for this clonotype. From RNA transcripts, TCR beta CDR3 regions were amplified. HTBI primers were employed in a first-round RT-PCR of the TCR CDR3. MiXCR, run by TCRdb on the multiplex PCR reads, gives a single entry per CDR3 protein. The repertoire holds about 600,000 distinct CDR3 sequences, with roughly 15% as singletons. The chain couples TRBV5-1 to TRBJ1-1, with D uncertain. Sequenced sample: blood. The sequence was obtained from a woman aged 40 to 50 with Graves' ophthalmopathy. The CDR3 loop is CASNGGSRVNTEAFF. In DNA, the CDR3 is TGCGCCAGCAATGGCGGGTCCCGCGTGAACACTGAAGCTTTCTTT.